This T cell receptor (beta chain) was found in a study of T cell responses to AZD1222 COVID-19 vaccine. Study context: Pooling was applied to second doses at about 4 or about 12 weeks.

Produced via immunoSEQ multiplex PCR; TCRdb's table is partial and in-frame only. The sample has 150,000 to 200,000 clones, 70% to 90% seen once. As regards this clone: Its antigen is unidentified.

The CDR3 extends over 14 amino acids. The germline CDR1 and CDR2 sequences are MNHEY and SVGAGI. The ends were cut back, 6 bases at V and 2 bases at J, with 11 bases in the middle. Findings and limits, study-wide: Spike regions recognized by vaccine-associated CD4 TCRs spanned the protein, led by 160-218 and 743-854. Nearly half of the spike-specific TCRs reportedly recognize variant regions that carry no mutations. Recipients of two AZD1222 doses showed rising Spike-specific TCR breadth and depth.

This specimen was peripheral blood, taken on day 0 of AZD1222 vaccination. V and J are TRBV6-5 and TRBJ1-3; the D is unclear. This clonotype originated in an adult in good health. The CDR3: CASSLRIPGNTIYF. CDR3 sequence (DNA): TGTGCCAGCAGCTTACGCATTCCTGGAAACACCATATATTTT.